This TCR beta chain was captured by sequencing in a study of primary melanoma T cells and metastatic recurrence (dated by TCRdb to about 2020). Some background on the complete study: The cohort consisted of approximately 210 primary melanomas of stage T2 to T4, each more than 1 mm thick. Progression-free survival was the clinical outcome compared against the T-cell fraction measured by TCR beta sequencing. Whether patient outcome could be predicted by T-cell fraction and T-cell repertoire clonality in primary melanoma tumors was the question this study put to the test. The sequencing-derived T-cell fraction was compared with histopathological grading of tumor-infiltrating lymphocytes.

Its CDR3 holds 15 amino acids, cysteine through phenylalanine. Just CDR3 DNA is preserved here, 45 bases in frame from base 1. About this clone: Its antigen remains unidentified. The sample holds no much larger clone one base away, and base qualities are not on file.

Patients had primary melanoma that had been surgically resected and was considered potentially curable but at risk of metastatic recurrence. Study-wide conclusions, independent of this receptor: Progression-free survival was reportedly predicted by the tumor T-cell fraction independently of thickness, ulceration, mitotic rate and age. The authors presented an effective T-cell-mediated antitumor response in primary melanoma only as a suggestion and not as a demonstrated mechanism. A T-cell fraction above 20% appeared protective regardless of ulceration status, mitotic rate or nodal disease. Reportedly, adding T-cell fraction to tumor thickness improved progression-free survival prediction more than adding any other histopathological variable did.

Library prep was done by the immunoSEQ multiplex PCR assay. Primary melanoma tumor tissue underwent high-throughput sequencing of the T-cell receptor beta chain. The paper's data handling went like this. Among the repertoire analyses were the distribution of insertions and deletions and the sharing of TCRB CDR3 between samples. The predictive value of the T-cell fraction was ranked against histopathological variables by a gradient-boosted model. Sourced from immuneACCESS, this table was stored by TCRdb with only in-frame sequences that have V and J called. A share of the clones is absent; for the studies checked, an unresolved V gene accounts for under half, and the remainder has no known explanation. The V and J calls and clone size come from that table; D and trimming were worked out from the DNA. The sample records about 1,500 clones, 75% to 85% of which are singletons. The ten largest clonotypes hold 34% of the sample.

The clonotype was recovered from a human donor with melanoma. The specimen sequenced was melanoma tumor tissue. Recombination joined TRBV1 with TRBJ1-1. TRBV1 is recorded as a pseudogene. The sequence in DNA is TGCGCCAGCAGCCAAGGATACGGACTGATCACTGAAGCTTTCTTT. Protein translation: CASSQGYGLITEAFF.